These 5 T cell receptor beta chains share one sample of origin, sequenced in a study of regulatory T cells in long-lasting Graves disease. Relying on iRepertoire HTBI primers and Arm-PCR of CDR3 regions, the team built TCR beta libraries. TCRdb analysed the multiplex PCR reads with MiXCR anew, one entry per CDR3 protein. The sample includes about 470,000 distinct CDR3 sequences, about 15% seen only once; the top ten take 16%. As for time point: newly diagnosed GD, antithyroid drugs for less than 3 months. Isolated PBMC RNA provided the starting material for the TCR library. Separately, the same data were catalogued under a study of T cells in Graves' hyperthyroidism and ophthalmopathy.

The sequencing here drew on peripheral blood mononuclear cells (PBMCs), taken at new diagnosis, from a patient treated with antithyroid drugs. The receptors were gathered from a woman in her twenties or thirties with Graves disease.

This clonotype has more than one count but fewer than ten. This chain uses TRBV20-1 with TRBJ2-1, with 9 bases aligning to TRBD2. V gave up 5 bases and J gave up 0 bases; unmatched junction bases: 5. Per germline, CDR1 DFQATT and CDR2 SNEGSKA (reference sequence). The CDR3 has 15 residues. CDR3 DNA sequence: TGCAGTGCTGCCTATAGCGGGAGCTCCTACAATGAGCAGTTCTTC. Its translation: CSAAYSGSSYNEQFF.

This clonotype came up once. Here the CDR3 DNA reads TGTGCCAGCAGTGAACCGGGGGCAGGTGCCGAAGCTTTCTTT. Amino acid sequence: CASSEPGAGAEAFF. The V gene is TRBV6-1, the J gene TRBJ1-1, with D perhaps matching TRBD1 (6 bases). The CDR3 covers 14 residues. Germline assignment: CDR1 MNHNS and CDR2 SASEGT. V was clipped by 2 bases and J by 8 bases, with 15 bases between them.

This clonotype was seen only a few times. The chain carries TRBV6-1 and TRBJ2-2; possibly TRBD1 for D (5 bases). Germline V gives CDR1 MNHNS, CDR2 SASEGT. The CDR3 extends over 11 amino acids. V was trimmed by 11 bases and J by 6 bases, leaving 10 bases between them. Written as DNA, the CDR3 is TGTGCCGCAGACAGCGCCGGGGAGCTGTTTTTT. It is translated as CAADSAGELFF.

The J gene is TRBJ2-5, the V gene TRBV30, with D uncertain. The V end lost 3 bases, the J end lost 5 bases, and 4 bases lay between the germline ends. The V gene's germline CDR1 is GTSNPN and CDR2 SVGIG (reference sequence). The CDR3 has 10 residues. CDR3: CAWRQETQYF. The CDR3 DNA follows: TGTGCCTGGAGACAGGAGACCCAGTACTTC.

This clonotype occurred many times. The rearrangement uses TRBV12-3 or TRBV12-4 and TRBJ2-1, with D perhaps TRBD1 or TRBD2 (6 bases each). The V end lost 3 bases, the J end lost 2 bases, and 11 bases lay between the germline ends. This CDR3 region has 15 residues. As DNA, the CDR3 is TGTGCCAGCAGTTTTACAGGGAGGACCTACAATGAGCAGTTCTTC. As protein: CASSFTGRTYNEQFF.